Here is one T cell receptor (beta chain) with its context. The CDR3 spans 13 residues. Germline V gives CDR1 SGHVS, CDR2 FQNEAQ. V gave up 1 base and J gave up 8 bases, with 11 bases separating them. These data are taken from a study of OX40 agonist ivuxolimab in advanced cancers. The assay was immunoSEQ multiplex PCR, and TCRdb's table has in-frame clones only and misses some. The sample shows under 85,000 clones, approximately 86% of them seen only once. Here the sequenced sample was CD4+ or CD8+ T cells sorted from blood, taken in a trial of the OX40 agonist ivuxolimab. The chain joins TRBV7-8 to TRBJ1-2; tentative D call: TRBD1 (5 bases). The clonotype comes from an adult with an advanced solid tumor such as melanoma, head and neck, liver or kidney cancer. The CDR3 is CASSLGWGDGYTF. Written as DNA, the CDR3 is TGTGCCAGCAGCTTAGGTTGGGGGGACGGCTACACCTTC.